The source of this TCR beta chain is a study of T-cell reconstitution after alpha-beta-depleted transplantation in children. Notes on the study in general: TCRbeta diversity was high at day 60 in some patients (a result of surviving recipient T cells and thymic progenitors).

In this sample, this clonotype turned up many times. Its specificity is not known. V dropped 7 bases and J dropped 2 bases, with 21 bases sitting between them. This CDR3 is 17 amino acids long. Construction of the TCRbeta library involved unique molecular identifiers. Each CDR3 protein gets one entry after TCRdb re-called the PCR reads with MiXCR. The table shows fewer than 500,000 distinct CDR3 sequences, with 43% occurring only once. Sequencing used PBMCs, obtained before TCRalphabeta/CD19-depleted stem cell transplant. This clonotype originated in a girl aged 2-10 years with aplastic anemia, due to receive a stem cell transplant. V is TRBV12-3 or TRBV12-4 and J is TRBJ2-4; D might be TRBD1 or TRBD2, each matching 5 bases. The CDR3 sequence: CASTPGWGPLTKNIQYF. CDR3 DNA sequence: TGTGCCAGCACCCCCGGTTGGGGACCCTTGACCAAAAACATTCAGTACTTC.